The 27 T cell receptor beta chains below were found in one sample sequenced in a study of blood T cell repertoires in COVID-19. Profiling relied on immunoSEQ multiplex PCR, and the TCRdb table lists in-frame clones only, not all of them. The repertoire holds about 61,000 clones, roughly 90% seen once, with about 21% in the top ten. The sample comprised peripheral blood. These TCRs come from a woman aged 45 to 65 with active or convalescent COVID-19.

The gene calls are TRBV19 and TRBJ2-7, with D perhaps matching TRBD2 (7 bases). This CDR3 spans 16 amino acids. V lost 1 base and J 0 bases, leaving 13 bases between the germline ends. CDR1 and CDR2 from the germline V gene are LNHDA and SQIVND (reference sequence). CDR3 sequence (DNA): TGTGCCAGTAGTATAGCAAGCGGGACACCCTCCTACGAGCAGTACTTC. This gives the protein CASSIASGTPSYEQYF.

This chain connects TRBV18 to TRBJ2-4, with D maybe TRBD1 (6 bases). This CDR3 is built from 17 residues. Germline CDR1 is KGHSH and CDR2 is LQKENI. V lost 0 bases to trimming and J lost 3 bases, with 15 bases between them. CDR3 protein: CASSPPNRVGDKNIQYF. DNA of the CDR3: TGTGCCAGCTCACCACCTAACAGGGTTGGCGACAAAAACATTCAGTACTTC.

The gene calls are TRBV4-1 and TRBJ1-2; possible D gene TRBD1, 5 bases. Trimming stripped 4 bases from V and 0 bases from J, with 18 bases between. CDR1 is MGHRA, CDR2 YSYEKL, per germline. CDR3 length: 17 amino acids. The CDR3 nucleotides are TGCGCCAGCAGCCTCCAACATGCGGGGGGAACTAACTATGGCTACACCTTC. Its protein is CASSLQHAGGTNYGYTF.

The chain joins TRBV18 to TRBJ1-1; 8 bases align to TRBD1. This CDR3 has 16 amino acids. V lost 2 bases and J lost 5; bases outside the gene matches: 10. Germline lookup yields CDR1 KGHSH and CDR2 LQKENI. The CDR3 reads CASSPGAGGRQTEAFF. In DNA form, the CDR3 reads TGTGCCAGCTCACCAGGGGCAGGGGGCCGTCAAACTGAAGCTTTCTTT.

The chain recombines TRBV2 with TRBJ2-7; the D gene is possibly TRBD2 (5 bases). The length of the CDR3 is 13 residues. Trimming cost V 7 bases and J 6 bases, with 16 bases left between them. Germline V gene lookup returns CDR1 SNHLY and CDR2 FYNNEI. The DNA of the CDR3 is TGTGCCAGCATGAACCCCGGGGAACGCGAGCAGTACTTC. Protein sequence: CASMNPGEREQYF.

The J gene is TRBJ1-2, the V gene TRBV6-2 or TRBV6-3; TRBD1 is a possible D gene (5 bases). CDR1 and CDR2 (germline): MNHEY, SVGEGT. The V and J ends lost 2 bases and 8 bases respectively, with 15 bases between them. This CDR3 has 14 residues. The CDR3 here is CASSYGIRGGGYTF. Here the CDR3 DNA reads TGTGCCAGCAGTTACGGGATTAGGGGTGGAGGCTACACCTTC.

This clone was counted only a few times. The rearrangement uses TRBV12-3 or TRBV12-4 and TRBJ1-2; no reliable D call. Trimming cost V 5 bases and J 4 bases, with 11 bases left between them. The CDR3 loop spans 13 amino acids. CDR3 nucleotide sequence: TGTGCCAGCAGTCAGAGAGGTCTCTATGGCTACACCTTC. Translated: CASSQRGLYGYTF.

This clone has more than one count but fewer than ten. The rearrangement uses TRBV7-3 and TRBJ1-2; 12 nucleotides agree with TRBD1. From germline, CDR1 is SGHTA and CDR2 FQGTGA. This CDR3 spans 15 amino acids. V lost 5 bases to trimming and J lost 6 bases; unmatched junction nucleotides: 7. CDR3 in DNA: TGTGCCAGCAGCCCGGGGGACAGGGGGCTCGATGGCTACACCTTC. Its protein is CASSPGDRGLDGYTF.

The chain joins TRBV29-1 to TRBJ2-1; D may be TRBD2 (5 bases). With 7 bases removed from V and 10 bases from J, the gap between germline ends came to 11 bases. The CDR3 extends over 10 amino acids. The germline V gene encodes CDR1 SQVTM and CDR2 ANQGSEA. The chain's CDR3 is CSGRGEEQFF. In DNA form, the CDR3 reads TGCAGCGGGCGTGGGGAGGAGCAGTTCTTC.

This chain joins TRBV6-5 and TRBJ2-1; tentative D call: TRBD1 (5 bases). This CDR3 has 14 amino acids. With 6 bases removed from V and 0 bases from J, the gap between germline ends came to 9 bases. Germline-derived CDR1 and CDR2 are MNHEY and SVGAGI. The CDR3 protein is CASSLDNSYNEQFF. CDR3 DNA: TGTGCCAGCAGCTTGGACAACTCCTACAATGAGCAGTTCTTC.

This chain joins TRBV19 and TRBJ2-5, with 9 bases that match TRBD2. The CDR3 consists of 15 residues. V was pared by 5 bases and J by 1 base, with 5 bases of the junction left unmatched. The germline gives CDR1 LNHDA, CDR2 SQIVND (reference sequence). The CDR3 DNA follows: TGTGCCAGTAGTCCCATAGCGGGGGCCCAAGAGACCCAGTACTTC. Translation: CASSPIAGAQETQYF.

Only one count was recorded for this clone. This sequence joins TRBV30 and TRBJ2-5; TRBD2 matches at 10 bases. Trimming cost V 1 base and J 2 bases; bases outside gene matches: 10. CDR1 GTSNPN and CDR2 SVGIG come from the germline V gene (reference sequence). The CDR3 spans 17 residues. The CDR3 reads CAWSALGLAVTQETQYF. The CDR3 DNA reads as TGTGCCTGGAGTGCCCTAGGACTAGCGGTTACACAAGAGACCCAGTACTTC.

The rearrangement uses TRBV4-2 and TRBJ1-5; a weak D match, TRBD1 (6 bases). V was trimmed by 0 bases and J by 7 bases, leaving 16 bases between them. The CDR3 loop spans 16 amino acids. CDR1 is LGHNA and CDR2 is YNFKEQ in the germline V gene. CDR3 amino acids: CASSQDQQGSYQPQHF. CDR3 in DNA: TGTGCCAGCAGCCAAGATCAGCAGGGGTCGTACCAGCCCCAGCATTTT.

This clone showed up just once. This rearrangement joins TRBV5-5 to TRBJ1-6; no reliable D call. CDR1 and CDR2 (germline): SGHKS, YYEKEE (reference sequence). CDR3 size: 14 residues. The germline V and J ends were trimmed by 2 bases and 7 bases, with 10 bases remaining between them. The CDR3 bases are TGTGCCAGCAGCTTAAGCCTGCTGAATTCACCCCTCCACTTT. Translation gives CASSLSLLNSPLHF.

The chain joins TRBV7-9 to TRBJ2-7; 8 positions match TRBD1. This CDR3 spans 15 amino acids. The ends lost 1 base at V and 5 bases at J; junction bases unmatched: 7. The germline V gene encodes CDR1 SEHNR and CDR2 FQNEAQ (reference sequence). DNA of the CDR3: TGTGCCAGCAGCTTAGTTGTCAGGGGGCTAAACGAGCAGTACTTC. The encoded protein is CASSLVVRGLNEQYF.

The chain has TRBV6-1 and TRBJ2-7; TRBD2 matches at 10 bases. From germline, CDR1 is MNHNS and CDR2 SASEGT. The CDR3 totals 15 residues. Losses at the gene ends were 2 bases for V and 4 bases for J; bases not matched to a gene: 5. The CDR3 spells CASSELAGVTYEQYF. DNA for the CDR3: TGTGCCAGCAGTGAACTAGCGGGAGTTACGTACGAGCAGTACTTC.

The J gene is TRBJ2-5, the V gene TRBV19; D is undetermined. V was shortened by 3 bases and J by 6 bases, with 17 bases between the two germline ends. The CDR3 is 15 residues long. Germline CDR1 LNHDA, CDR2 SQIVND (reference sequence). CDR3 loop: CASSILDTPEQTQYF. CDR3 nucleotide sequence: TGTGCCAGTAGTATCCTAGATACCCCCGAACAGACCCAGTACTTC.

This clone was seen once. The gene calls are TRBV6-2 or TRBV6-3 and TRBJ2-3; TRBD2 aligns across 9 bases. V was pared by 4 bases and J by 3 bases, with 5 bases of the junction left unmatched. This CDR3 spans 15 amino acids. The V gene's germline CDR1 is MNHEY and CDR2 SVGEGT. The CDR3 DNA sequence: TGTGCCAGCAGTTTTTCTAGCGGGGATACAGATACGCAGTATTTT. Translation: CASSFSSGDTDTQYF.

The chain couples TRBV7-8 to TRBJ2-3, with 7 bases identical to TRBD1. The trim removed 1 base at V and 4 bases at J, leaving 2 bases unmatched. Germline loops: CDR1 SGHVS, CDR2 FQNEAQ. CDR3 size: 14 residues. The CDR3: CASSLDQGADTQYF. The CDR3 DNA follows: TGTGCCAGCAGCTTAGATCAGGGGGCAGATACGCAGTATTTT.

The chain links TRBV12-5 to TRBJ2-3, with D perhaps matching TRBD1 (6 bases). Germline CDR1 reads LGHNT; CDR2 reads FRNRAP. The V gene lost 3 bases and the J gene lost 3 bases, with 19 bases spanning the gap. The CDR3 totals 17 residues. The CDR3 reads CASGFIQGTGRTDTQYF. The DNA for the CDR3 is TGTGCTAGTGGTTTCATTCAGGGGACGGGAAGGACAGATACGCAGTATTTT.

The J gene is TRBJ2-1, the V gene TRBV19, with 12 bases identical to TRBD2. Germline lookup yields CDR1 LNHDA and CDR2 SQIVND (reference sequence). J gave up 10 bases and V 3 bases, and 16 bases lay outside the gene matches. The CDR3 covers 18 residues. The CDR3 protein is CASSIEWDLAGGKREQFF. DNA of the CDR3: TGTGCCAGTAGTATTGAATGGGATCTAGCGGGAGGGAAGAGAGAGCAGTTCTTC. The full variable domain, rest sourced from reference TRBV19 and TRBJ2-1, is DGGITQSPKYLFRKEGQNVTLSCEQNLNHDAMYWYRQDPGQGLRLIYYSQIVNDFQKGDIAEGYSVSREKKESFPLTVTSAQKNPTAFYLCASSIEWDLAGGKREQFFGPGTRLTVL.

The genes are TRBV6-1 and TRBJ1-2; 7 bases agree with TRBD1. The J segment lost 5 bases and the V segment lost 1 base, leaving 10 bases of the junction unmatched. CDR1 is MNHNS, CDR2 SASEGT, per germline. The CDR3 is made up of 16 amino acids. CDR3 protein: CASSEVTVGTVYGYTF. DNA for the CDR3: TGTGCCAGCAGTGAAGTTACGGTGGGGACAGTTTATGGCTACACCTTC.

The chain uses TRBV6-5 and TRBJ2-1; TRBD1 aligns across 8 bases. There are 16 residues in the CDR3. Germline V CDR1 and CDR2: MNHEY, SVGAGI. Germline trimming cut 4 bases from V and 6 bases from J; bases unmatched to any gene: 11. The CDR3 here is CASSSHLGQDSNEQFF. The CDR3 DNA sequence: TGTGCCAGCAGTTCCCACCTGGGACAGGACTCCAATGAGCAGTTCTTC.

This chain uses TRBV5-6 with TRBJ1-4, with a possible D match to TRBD1 (5 bases). Trimming took off 0 bases at V and 10 bases at J, with 7 bases between the two ends. Germline V gene lookup returns CDR1 SGHDT and CDR2 YYEEEE. The CDR3 runs to 12 residues. CDR3 in amino acids: CASSLGQRKLFF. In DNA, the CDR3 is TGTGCCAGCAGCTTGGGACAGCGAAAACTGTTTTTT. The full variable domain, in which reference TRBV5-6 and TRBJ1-4 provide the parts outside the CDR3, is DAGVTQSPTHLIKTRGQQVTLRCSPKSGHDTVSWYQQALGQGPQFIFQYYEEEERQRGNFPDRFSGHQFPNYSSELNVNALLLGDSALYLCASSLGQRKLFFGSGTQLSVL.

The genes are TRBV19 and TRBJ2-7; 7 positions agree with TRBD2. Germline lookup yields CDR1 LNHDA and CDR2 SQIVND (reference sequence). The trim removed 9 bases at V and 3 bases at J, leaving 14 bases unmatched. The CDR3 has 15 residues. Here the CDR3 reads CASRTGAGVNYEQYF. The CDR3 region has the DNA TGTGCCAGCCGGACTGGGGCGGGGGTCAACTACGAGCAGTACTTC.

A few counts support this clone. The V call is TRBV2, the J call TRBJ1-5, with 7 bases lining up with TRBD1. The CDR3 is 14 residues long. V was clipped by 6 bases and J by 5 bases; unmatched bases: 7. Per germline, CDR1 SNHLY and CDR2 FYNNEI. Here the CDR3 DNA reads TGTGCCAGCAGGTCTCAGGGGGGCTATCAGCCCCAGCATTTT. It encodes CASRSQGGYQPQHF.

The V call is TRBV28, the J call TRBJ1-1; D unresolved. Germline V lookup: CDR1 MDHEN, CDR2 SYDVKM. The CDR3 spans 14 residues. V lost 2 bases and J 11 bases, leaving 18 bases between the germline ends. The CDR3 loop is CASSLPLAPELAFF. The CDR3 nucleotides read TGTGCCAGCAGTTTACCCCTCGCCCCCGAGTTGGCTTTCTTT.